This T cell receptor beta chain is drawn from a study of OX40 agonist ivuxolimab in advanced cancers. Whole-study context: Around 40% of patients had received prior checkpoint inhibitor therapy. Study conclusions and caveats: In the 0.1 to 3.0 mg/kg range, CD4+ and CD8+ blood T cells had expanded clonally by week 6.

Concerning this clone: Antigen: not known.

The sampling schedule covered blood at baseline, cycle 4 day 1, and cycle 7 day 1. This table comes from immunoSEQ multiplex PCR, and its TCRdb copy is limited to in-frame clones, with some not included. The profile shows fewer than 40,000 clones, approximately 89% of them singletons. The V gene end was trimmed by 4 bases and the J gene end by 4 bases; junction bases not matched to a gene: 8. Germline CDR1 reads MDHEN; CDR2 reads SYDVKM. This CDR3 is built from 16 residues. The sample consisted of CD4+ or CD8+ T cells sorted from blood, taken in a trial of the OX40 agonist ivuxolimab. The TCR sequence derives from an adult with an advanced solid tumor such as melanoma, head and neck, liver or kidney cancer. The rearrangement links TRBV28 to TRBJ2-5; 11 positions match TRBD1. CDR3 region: CASSSSGTGGRETQYF. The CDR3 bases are TGTGCCAGCAGTTCATCCGGGACAGGGGGACGAGAGACCCAGTACTTC.